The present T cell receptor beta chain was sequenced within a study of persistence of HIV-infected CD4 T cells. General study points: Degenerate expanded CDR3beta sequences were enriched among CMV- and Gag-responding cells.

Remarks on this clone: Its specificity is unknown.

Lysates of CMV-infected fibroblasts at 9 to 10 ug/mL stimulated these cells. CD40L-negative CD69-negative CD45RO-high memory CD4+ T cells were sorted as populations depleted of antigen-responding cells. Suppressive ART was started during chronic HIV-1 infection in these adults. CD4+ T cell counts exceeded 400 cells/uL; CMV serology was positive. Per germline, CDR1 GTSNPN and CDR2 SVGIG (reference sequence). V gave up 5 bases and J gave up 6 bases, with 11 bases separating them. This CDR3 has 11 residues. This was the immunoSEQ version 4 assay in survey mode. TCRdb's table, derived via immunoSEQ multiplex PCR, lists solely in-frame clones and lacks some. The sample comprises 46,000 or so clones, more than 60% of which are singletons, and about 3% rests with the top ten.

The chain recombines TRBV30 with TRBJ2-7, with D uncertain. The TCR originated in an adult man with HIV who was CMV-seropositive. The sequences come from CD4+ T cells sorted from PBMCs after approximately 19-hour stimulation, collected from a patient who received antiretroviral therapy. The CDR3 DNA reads TGTGCCTGGCACAAGGTTGGCGAGCAGTACTTC. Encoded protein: CAWHKVGEQYF.